Listed here are 21 T cell receptor beta chains from one sample, sequenced in a study of cytomegalovirus exposure and HLA in healthy donors. Assay: immunoSEQ multiplex PCR; the TCRdb copy retains only in-frame clones and omits some. The sample yields roughly 120,000 clones, around 85% seen once. The sequencing sample was made of PBMCs. These receptors originate from a woman aged 25 to 39 in good health and CMV-seronegative.

This rearrangement joins TRBV4-2 to TRBJ2-5; a possible D gene is TRBD1 (6 bases). Germline V gives CDR1 LGHNA, CDR2 YNFKEQ. Trimming left V 4 bases short and J 5 bases short, with 11 bases between. The CDR3 totals 13 residues. Here the CDR3 DNA reads TGTGCCAGCAGCCGGGGGCGCGGGGAGACCCAGTACTTC. Translating gives CASSRGRGETQYF.

V gene TRBV30 combines with J gene TRBJ2-7, with no clear D. Germline loops: CDR1 GTSNPN, CDR2 SVGIG (reference sequence). V was pared by 0 bases and J by 3 bases, with 12 bases between. CDR3 length: 14 residues. CDR3 residues: CAWSVLGGSYEQYF. DNA for the CDR3: TGTGCCTGGAGTGTACTTGGCGGAAGCTACGAGCAGTACTTC.

This chain links TRBV4-3 with TRBJ1-1; a possible D gene is TRBD1 (5 bases). V shed 1 base and J shed 10 bases, with 10 bases lying between them. The germline CDR1 and CDR2 sequences are LGHNA and YSLEER. CDR3 length: 12 amino acids. DNA of the CDR3: TGCGCCAGCAGCCAAGTAGGGGCAGGAGCTTTCTTT. Translation: CASSQVGAGAFF.

The chain carries TRBV7-2 and TRBJ1-5, with TRBD1 identical over 10 bases. Losses at the gene ends were 5 bases for V and 7 bases for J; bases not matched to a gene: 11. Looked up from germline, CDR1 is SGHTA and CDR2 is FQGNSA. CDR3 length: 16 residues. In DNA, the CDR3 is TGTGCCAGCAGCATGTCGACAGGGGGCGCGGGGCAGCCCCAGCATTTT. Amino acid sequence: CASSMSTGGAGQPQHF.

The V call is TRBV5-1, the J call TRBJ1-1; D might be TRBD1 (5 bases). The CDR3 runs 13 residues. V was shortened by 7 bases and J by 2 bases, with 12 bases between the two germline ends. Germline values: CDR1 SGHRS, CDR2 YFSETQ. The CDR3 DNA sequence: TGCGCCAGCTGGACCACAGGAAACACTGAAGCTTTCTTT. Protein: CASWTTGNTEAFF.

A single count supports this clone. The chain has TRBV5-1 and TRBJ1-2, with D uncertain. Trimming removed 0 bases at V and 8 bases at J, with 17 bases between. CDR1 and CDR2 (germline): SGHRS, YFSETQ. CDR3 length: 15 residues. CDR3 DNA sequence: TGCGCCAGCAGCTTGGCCATCGGGGTACAAGAGGGCTACACCTTC. Its protein product is CASSLAIGVQEGYTF.

The V call is TRBV19, the J call TRBJ1-2, with D possibly being TRBD1 (6 bases). Trimming removed 9 bases at V and 4 bases at J, with 18 bases between. The germline V gene encodes CDR1 LNHDA and CDR2 SQIVND (reference sequence). There are 14 residues in the CDR3. CDR3 protein: CASAQGSPIYGYTF. CDR3 DNA sequence: TGTGCCAGCGCCCAGGGGTCACCCATCTATGGCTACACCTTC.

This clone was recorded once. The V and J genes are TRBV10-1 and TRBJ1-4; D unresolved. In germline, CDR1 is WNHNN, CDR2 SYGVQD (reference sequence). The CDR3 consists of 13 residues. V was cut by 6 bases and J by 4 bases, with 9 bases left in between. The DNA of the CDR3 is TGCGCCAGCAGATCTCGGGTTAATGAAAAACTGTTTTTT. It translates to CASRSRVNEKLFF.

V gene TRBV5-1 combines with J gene TRBJ2-7, with 7 bases lining up with TRBD2. Trimming removed 0 bases from V and 3 bases from J; junction bases left unmatched: 0. The CDR3 covers 13 residues. CDR1 and CDR2 from the germline V gene are SGHRS and YFSETQ. CDR3: CASSLASGYEQYF. The CDR3 bases are TGCGCCAGCAGCTTGGCTAGCGGCTACGAGCAGTACTTC.

The chain couples TRBV6-5 to TRBJ2-3, with TRBD2 identical over 9 bases. Trimming cost V 5 bases and J 1 base; bases outside gene matches: 4. In germline, CDR1 is MNHEY, CDR2 SVGAGI. The CDR3 length is 15 residues. CDR3 sequence: CASSTRTSGTDTQYF. The CDR3 region has the DNA TGTGCCAGCAGTACACGGACTAGCGGCACAGATACGCAGTATTTT.

The chain is built from TRBV19 and TRBJ2-5, with 7 bases aligning to TRBD2. CDR1 is LNHDA, CDR2 SQIVND, per germline (reference sequence). This CDR3 is 15 amino acids long. Germline trimming cut 1 base from V and 10 bases from J; bases unmatched to any gene: 12. The CDR3 loop reads CASSIAASGELSQYF. The CDR3 coding sequence is TGTGCCAGTAGTATAGCGGCTAGCGGAGAGTTGAGCCAGTACTTC.

The chain is built from TRBV19 and TRBJ1-5, with D possibly being TRBD1 (5 bases). The CDR3 spans 15 residues. In germline, CDR1 is LNHDA, CDR2 SQIVND (reference sequence). V was pared by 4 bases and J by 1 base, with 11 bases between. CDR3 residues: CASSTARASNQPQHF. Written as DNA, the CDR3 is TGTGCCAGTAGTACCGCCAGGGCCAGCAATCAGCCCCAGCATTTT.

This sequence joins TRBV5-4 and TRBJ1-1; 7 nucleotides line up with TRBD1. V lost 3 bases to trimming and J lost 0 bases; unmatched junction nucleotides: 5. The CDR3 has 15 residues. CDR1 is SGHNT and CDR2 is YYREEE in the germline V gene (reference sequence). The CDR3 loop is CASSWVGQVNTEAFF. CDR3 bases: TGTGCCAGCAGCTGGGTTGGACAGGTGAACACTGAAGCTTTCTTT.

This chain joins TRBV5-6 and TRBJ1-1, with D possibly being TRBD1 (5 bases). Germline V gives CDR1 SGHDT, CDR2 YYEEEE. The CDR3 runs 16 residues. Trimming left V 0 bases short and J 0 bases short, with 12 bases between. The DNA of the CDR3 is TGTGCCAGCAGCTTGGTGACAGCCAAGTTGAACACTGAAGCTTTCTTT. As protein: CASSLVTAKLNTEAFF. The whole variable domain, filled in from reference TRBV5-6 and TRBJ1-1, reads DAGVTQSPTHLIKTRGQQVTLRCSPKSGHDTVSWYQQALGQGPQFIFQYYEEEERQRGNFPDRFSGHQFPNYSSELNVNALLLGDSALYLCASSLVTAKLNTEAFFGQGTRLTVV.

The chain carries TRBV9 and TRBJ2-3; no reliable D call. This CDR3 comprises 13 residues. The V and J ends lost 4 bases and 4 bases respectively, with 10 bases between them. The V gene's germline CDR1 is SGDLS and CDR2 YYNGEE. The CDR3 loop reads CASSRQAADTQYF. In nucleotides, the CDR3 is TGTGCCAGCAGCCGGCAGGCAGCAGATACGCAGTATTTT.

V usage is TRBV18 and J usage is TRBJ2-1; 7 bases map to TRBD1. The CDR3 is 15 residues long. V shed 1 base, J shed 9 bases, and the junction held 9 bases outside the gene matches. Germline-derived CDR1 and CDR2 are KGHSH and LQKENI. The CDR3 here is CASSPRTGAKSEQFF. The CDR3 DNA sequence: TGTGCCAGCTCACCACGTACAGGGGCTAAGAGTGAGCAGTTCTTC.

The CDR3 bases are TGTGCCAGCAGCGCTTCAGGGGGCAGGTGGGATGAGCAGTTCTTC. Its translation is CASSASGGRWDEQFF. The chain uses TRBV7-9 and TRBJ2-1; 8 bases align to TRBD1. This CDR3 contains 15 residues. CDR1 is SEHNR and CDR2 is FQNEAQ in the germline V gene (reference sequence). J lost 8 bases, V lost 5 bases, and 11 bases had no gene match.

In its sample, this clone was seen a few times. This sequence joins TRBV5-6 and TRBJ2-7; D unclear. The CDR3 runs to 13 residues. V dropped 0 bases and J dropped 3 bases, with 7 bases sitting between them. Germline V gene data show CDR1 as SGHDT and CDR2 as YYEEEE. The CDR3 loop is CASSLVSVYEQYF. The CDR3 DNA sequence: TGTGCCAGCAGCTTGGTGTCCGTCTACGAGCAGTACTTC. Complete variable domain (other parts from reference TRBV5-6 and TRBJ2-7): DAGVTQSPTHLIKTRGQQVTLRCSPKSGHDTVSWYQQALGQGPQFIFQYYEEEERQRGNFPDRFSGHQFPNYSSELNVNALLLGDSALYLCASSLVSVYEQYFGPGTRLTVT.

The chain employs TRBV6-5 and TRBJ2-2, with a possible D match to TRBD1 (5 bases). Deletions cut 2 bases from V and 2 bases from J, with 9 bases between. CDR3 length: 15 residues. Germline values: CDR1 MNHEY, CDR2 SVGAGI. CDR3 nucleotide sequence: TGTGCCAGCAGTTACCAGGGCGTTAACACCGGGGAGCTGTTTTTT. Protein: CASSYQGVNTGELFF.

This chain links TRBV20-1 with TRBJ1-1, with D perhaps TRBD1 (6 bases). Trimming cost V 6 bases and J 2 bases, with 7 bases left between them. Germline CDR1 DFQATT, CDR2 SNEGSKA (reference sequence). The CDR3 consists of 11 residues. The CDR3 here is CSADRNTEAFF. The CDR3, as DNA: TGCAGTGCGGACAGAAACACTGAAGCTTTCTTT.

This chain links TRBV27 with TRBJ1-5; 8 bases map to TRBD1. Germline V gene data show CDR1 as MNHEY and CDR2 as SMNVEV (reference sequence). The V segment lost 7 bases and the J segment 7 bases; nucleotides outside the gene matches: 12. The CDR3 runs to 15 residues. The CDR3 sequence: CASTPPRDRQQPQHF. In nucleotides, the CDR3 is TGTGCCAGCACCCCCCCCCGGGACAGGCAGCAGCCCCAGCATTTT.